This entry lists 15 T cell receptor beta chains sequenced from one sample in a study of blood T cell repertoires in COVID-19 (dated by TCRdb to 2018 to 2020). Libraries were made using the immunoSEQ multiplex PCR assay. The table was pulled from immuneACCESS by TCRdb, which kept in-frame rearrangements only. Such tables lose some clones; where checked, under half of the loss comes from unresolved V genes, and the rest has no known cause. The sample includes 100,000 to 150,000 clones, with around 87% observed a single time. The top ten clones comprise 2% to 2.5% of the sample. The sequencing input was peripheral blood. These receptors all come from a man aged 65-85 years with active COVID-19.

V and J are TRBV9 and TRBJ1-2, with a tentative D call TRBD1 (5 bases). V lost 3 bases to trimming and J lost 1 base, with 16 bases between them. In germline, CDR1 is SGDLS, CDR2 YYNGEE. The CDR3 extends over 16 amino acids. The CDR3 DNA is TGTGCCAGCAGCGGCCTGACAGTCGGGAGTAACTATGGCTACACCTTC. Protein: CASSGLTVGSNYGYTF.

The gene calls are TRBV5-4 and TRBJ2-3; 11 nucleotides match TRBD2. This CDR3 spans 16 amino acids. Looked up from germline, CDR1 is SGHNT and CDR2 is YYREEE (reference sequence). V lost 4 bases to trimming and J lost 2 bases; unmatched junction nucleotides: 6. For the CDR3, the DNA is TGTGCCAGCAGCACCGGGACTAGCGGCTTCACAGATACGCAGTATTTT. Protein: CASSTGTSGFTDTQYF.

The chain carries TRBV29-1 and TRBJ2-7, with 11 bases aligning to TRBD1. The germline V gene encodes CDR1 SQVTM and CDR2 ANQGSEA. This CDR3 contains 14 residues. The junction had 1 base not matched to a gene; V was cut back by 0 bases and J by 3 bases. The CDR3 sequence: CSVEEGTGGYEQYF. CDR3 bases: TGCAGCGTTGAAGAGGGGACAGGGGGCTACGAGCAGTACTTC.

J is TRBJ2-3 and V is TRBV24-1; D is perhaps TRBD2 (5 bases). This CDR3 has 15 residues. Germline CDR1 KGHDR, CDR2 SFDVKD. Trimming left V 10 bases short and J 2 bases short, with 18 bases between. The CDR3 region has the DNA TGTGCCACGGCATGGGGTTCGGGGAACACAGATACGCAGTATTTT. It codes for CATAWGSGNTDTQYF.

The rearrangement uses TRBV15 and TRBJ2-4; D not resolved. The CDR3 spans 12 residues. V lost 8 bases and J lost 0, with 5 bases in between. CDR1 is LNHNV and CDR2 is YYDKDF in the germline V gene (reference sequence). As DNA, the CDR3 is TGTGCCACCGGCCTAGCCAAAAACATTCAGTACTTC. It specifies CATGLAKNIQYF.

The chain carries TRBV28 and TRBJ1-1; D is unresolved. CDR3 length: 11 residues. Between the trimmed V and J ends, which lost 8 bases and 1 base, there was a span of 5 bases. Germline-derived CDR1 and CDR2 are MDHEN and SYDVKM. The CDR3 protein is CASGGNTEAFF. Here the CDR3 DNA reads TGTGCCAGCGGCGGGAACACTGAAGCTTTCTTT.

This sequence joins TRBV7-9 and TRBJ2-1; 11 nucleotides agree with TRBD1. Germline-derived CDR1 and CDR2 are SEHNR and FQNEAQ (reference sequence). CDR3 length: 17 amino acids. Germline trimming cut 1 base from V and 8 bases from J; bases unmatched to any gene: 10. The CDR3, as DNA: TGTGCCAGCAGCTTAGGTCGGTTGGGGACAGGGGGGGATGAGCAGTTCTTC. Translated: CASSLGRLGTGGDEQFF. Together with reference TRBV7-9 and TRBJ2-1, the CDR3 gives the full variable domain: DTGVSQNPRHKITKRGQNVTFRCDPISEHNRLYWYRQTLGQGPEFLTYFQNEAQLEKSRLLSDRFSAERPKGSFSTLEIQRTEQGDSAMYLCASSLGRLGTGGDEQFFGPGTRLTVL.

The chain is built from TRBV7-3 and TRBJ2-5; weak D call: TRBD1 (6 bases). The V gene lost 1 base and the J gene lost 5 bases, with 8 bases spanning the gap. This CDR3 is built from 13 residues. Germline CDR1 reads SGHTA; CDR2 reads FQGTGA. CDR3 nucleotide sequence: TGTGCCAGCAGCTTAAGGGGGCACGAGACCCAGTACTTC. Translation: CASSLRGHETQYF.

V gene TRBV4-1 combines with J gene TRBJ1-1, with D perhaps matching TRBD1 (6 bases). The CDR3 length is 15 residues. V was clipped by 2 bases and J by 7 bases, with 17 bases between them. Germline-derived CDR1 and CDR2 are MGHRA and YSYEKL. As DNA, the CDR3 is TGCGCCAGCAGCCAACGACAGGACCTCGTGGGTGAAGCTTTCTTT. As protein: CASSQRQDLVGEAFF.

The chain uses TRBV5-1 and TRBJ2-7, with D maybe TRBD1 (5 bases). Germline V gene lookup returns CDR1 SGHRS and CDR2 YFSETQ. Trimming cost V 0 bases and J 1 base, with 8 bases left between them. The CDR3 is made up of 14 amino acids. The chain's CDR3 is CASSLDQGSYEQYF. In DNA, the CDR3 is TGCGCCAGCAGCTTGGACCAGGGTTCCTACGAGCAGTACTTC. Complete variable domain (other parts from reference TRBV5-1 and TRBJ2-7): KAGVTQTPRYLIKTRGQQVTLSCSPISGHRSVSWYQQTPGQGLQFLFEYFSETQRNKGNFPGRFSGRQFSNSRSEMNVSTLELGDSALYLCASSLDQGSYEQYFGPGTRLTVT.

The gene calls are TRBV5-1 and TRBJ1-6; weak D call: TRBD1 (5 bases). The V and J ends lost 5 bases and 8 bases respectively, with 17 bases between them. The CDR3 is 15 amino acids. CDR1 SGHRS and CDR2 YFSETQ come from the germline V gene. The CDR3 DNA follows: TGCGCCAGCAGACCCCACCCAGGGCAAGATTCACCCCTCCACTTT. Translating gives CASRPHPGQDSPLHF.

The rearrangement links TRBV6-6 to TRBJ2-3; D is unclear. Trimming took off 0 bases at V and 8 bases at J, with 9 bases between the two ends. The CDR3 contains 13 residues. Germline loops: CDR1 MNHNY, CDR2 SVGAGI (reference sequence). The CDR3 region is CASSYSGRGTQYF. The CDR3 region has the DNA TGTGCCAGCAGTTACTCTGGCCGTGGTACGCAGTATTTT.

V gene TRBV10-2 combines with J gene TRBJ2-1; 10 bases map to TRBD2. CDR1 is WSHSY and CDR2 is SAAADI in the germline V gene. This CDR3 is 14 amino acids long. The junction had 9 bases not matched to a gene; V was cut back by 7 bases and J by 9 bases. The CDR3 bases are TGCGCCAGCAAAGCTAGCGGGAGTCAGGGTGAGCAGTTCTTC. Its translation: CASKASGSQGEQFF.

The rearrangement links TRBV29-1 to TRBJ1-2; D remains unclear. This CDR3 region has 11 residues. Trimming took 6 bases from V and 6 from J, leaving 11 bases between them. The germline gives CDR1 SQVTM, CDR2 ANQGSEA. CDR3 protein: CSVVSPNGYTF. In DNA, the CDR3 is TGCAGCGTAGTGAGTCCTAATGGCTACACCTTC.

This clone was seen a few times. This chain joins TRBV19 and TRBJ1-1; 8 bases line up with TRBD1. Unmatched junction bases numbered 8, after V lost 7 bases and J lost 4 bases. The CDR3 extends over 14 amino acids. Germline loops: CDR1 LNHDA, CDR2 SQIVND (reference sequence). Here the CDR3 DNA reads TGTGCCAGTACCCCGGACAGGGCGGGCACTGAAGCTTTCTTT. It is translated as CASTPDRAGTEAFF.